This TCR beta chain was identified during a study of cytomegalovirus exposure and HLA in healthy donors. Study context: There were about 85 million unique TCRs (from HLA-typed donors) in an early data release.

The CDR3 sequence is 19 residues long. With V trimmed by 3 bases and J by 6 bases, 21 bases remained unmatched. CDR1 and CDR2 (germline): MGHRA, YSYEKL. With 60 Vbeta and 13 Jbeta primers, the PCR was carried out. The protocol was immunoSEQ multiplex PCR, while the TCRdb copy is restricted to in-frame clones and leaves out a portion. The table has about 160,000 clones, about 82% seen once. Sample: PBMCs. The rearrangement uses TRBV4-1 and TRBJ2-7; 9 bases fit TRBD2. This receptor was obtained from a woman younger than 30 in good health and CMV-seronegative. CDR3 coding DNA: TGCGCCAGCAGCCACCCCTGGGGTAGCGGGAGCCCCACTTCTGCCGAGCAGTACTTC. It yields the protein CASSHPWGSGSPTSAEQYF.